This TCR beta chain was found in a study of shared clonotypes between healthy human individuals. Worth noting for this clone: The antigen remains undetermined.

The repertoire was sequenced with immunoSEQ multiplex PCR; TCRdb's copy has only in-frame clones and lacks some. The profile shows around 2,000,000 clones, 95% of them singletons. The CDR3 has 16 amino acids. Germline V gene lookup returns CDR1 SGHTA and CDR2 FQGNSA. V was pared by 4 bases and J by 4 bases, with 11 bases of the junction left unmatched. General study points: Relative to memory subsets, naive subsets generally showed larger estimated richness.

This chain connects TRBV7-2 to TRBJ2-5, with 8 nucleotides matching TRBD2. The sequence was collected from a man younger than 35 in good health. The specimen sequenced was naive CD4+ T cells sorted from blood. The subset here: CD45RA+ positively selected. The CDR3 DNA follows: TGTGCCAGCAGCTCCCAACCCAGCGGGAGCGGAGAGACCCAGTACTTC. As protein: CASSSQPSGSGETQYF. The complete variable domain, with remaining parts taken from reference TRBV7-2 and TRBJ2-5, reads GAGVSQSPSNKVTEKGKDVELRCDPISGHTALYWYRQSLGQGLEFLIYFQGNSAPDKSGLPSDRFSAERTGGSVSTLTIQRTQQEDSAVYLCASSSQPSGSGETQYFGPGTRLLVL.